Listed below are T cell receptor beta chains from one sample, sequenced in a study of blood T cell repertoires in COVID-19. The protocol was immunoSEQ multiplex PCR, while the TCRdb copy is restricted to in-frame clones and leaves out a portion. The table has about 64,000 clones, roughly 93% seen once. The sequencing input was peripheral blood. These receptors were obtained from a human donor in a cohort sampled during active COVID-19. Each CDR3 is given with its conserved first and last residue. Fields, in order: V gene, D gene, clone size, J gene, CDR3 protein, CDR3 DNA. A D gene is named only where the DNA matches it firmly. Clone size is given for some rows only: seen once, a few or many times, or a class if the clone is expanded.

>TRBV5-1|-|few|TRBJ1-1
CASSSLDGSGNTEAFF
TGCGCCAGCAGCTCTCTGGACGGGAGCGGGAACACTGAAGCTTTCTTT
>TRBV5-1|TRBD2|-|TRBJ2-7
CASSLALAGGGTYEQYF
TGCGCCAGCAGCTTGGCATTAGCGGGAGGTGGGACCTACGAGCAGTACTTC
>TRBV5-6|-|-|TRBJ1-4
CASSSKGWRNEKLFF
TGTGCCAGCAGCTCCAAGGGGTGGCGGAATGAAAAACTGTTTTTT
>TRBV19|TRBD2|-|TRBJ2-7
CASSPRLAGGSYEQYF
TGTGCCAGTAGCCCTCGTCTAGCGGGAGGATCCTACGAGCAGTACTTC
>TRBV12-3/TRBV12-4|TRBD1|-|TRBJ2-5
CASCLGTVETQYF
TGTGCCAGCTGTTTGGGGACAGTGGAGACCCAGTACTTC
>TRBV29-1|TRBD1|-|TRBJ1-2
CSVDQTGPYGYTF
TGCAGCGTTGATCAGACAGGGCCTTATGGCTACACCTTC
>TRBV4-3|-|-|TRBJ1-1
CASSQGSPGTKGGAEAFF
TGCGCCAGCAGCCAGGGTTCCCCCGGGACAAAAGGTGGGGCTGAAGCTTTCTTT
>TRBV5-5|-|-|TRBJ2-7
CASSFTDSYEQYF
TGTGCCAGCAGCTTTACAGACTCCTACGAGCAGTACTTC
>TRBV11-3|TRBD1|-|TRBJ1-3
CASTRQGRNTIYF
TGTGCCAGCACTCGACAGGGTCGGAACACCATATATTTT
>TRBV7-9|-|-|TRBJ1-3
CASSLGGPSGNTIYF
TGTGCCAGCAGCTTGGGAGGACCCTCTGGAAACACCATATATTTT
>TRBV10-3|TRBD2|-|TRBJ2-7
CAISDISGINEQYF
TGTGCCATCAGTGATATTAGCGGGATCAACGAGCAGTACTTC
>TRBV7-3|TRBD1|-|TRBJ2-6
CASSPWGQGFSGANVLTF
TGTGCCAGCAGCCCCTGGGGACAGGGTTTCTCTGGGGCCAACGTCCTGACTTTC
>TRBV12-5|TRBD1|-|TRBJ1-5
CASGRGGGQPQHF
TGTGCTAGTGGCCGAGGGGGCGGGCAGCCCCAGCATTTT
>TRBV5-8|-|-|TRBJ2-3
CASSFRRGTDTQYF
TGTGCCAGCAGCTTTAGGAGGGGCACAGATACGCAGTATTTT
>TRBV11-3|-|-|TRBJ2-2
CASSAGGELFF
TGTGCCAGCAGCGCGGGCGGGGAGCTGTTTTTT
>TRBV19|TRBD2|-|TRBJ2-1
CASNQAGGGYNEQFF
TGTGCCAGTAACCAAGCGGGAGGTGGGTACAATGAGCAGTTCTTC
>TRBV18|TRBD1|-|TRBJ2-1
CASSRGTGDYNEQFF
TGTGCCAGCTCGCGAGGGACAGGGGATTACAATGAGCAGTTCTTC
>TRBV10-2|TRBD2|-|TRBJ2-3
CASGLAVSTDTQYF
TGCGCCAGCGGACTAGCGGTGAGCACAGATACGCAGTATTTT
>TRBV19|-|-|TRBJ1-2
CASSSLGKGDYGYTF
TGTGCCAGTAGTAGTTTGGGTAAGGGAGACTATGGCTACACCTTC
>TRBV4-3|TRBD2|-|TRBJ2-1
CASSQATSGSPDEQFF
TGCGCCAGCAGCCAAGCGACTAGCGGGAGCCCCGATGAGCAGTTCTTC
>TRBV5-1|TRBD2|-|TRBJ2-1
CASSLGSAGLAGYSEQFF
TGCGCCAGCAGCTTGGGGTCTGCGGGACTAGCGGGATATAGTGAGCAGTTCTTC
>TRBV7-2|TRBD2|-|TRBJ2-1
CASSWTSYNEQFF
TGTGCCAGCAGCTGGACTAGCTACAATGAGCAGTTCTTC
>TRBV6-6|TRBD2|-|TRBJ2-7
CASSGRGGYSYEQYF
TGTGCCAGCAGTGGCCGGGGAGGGTACTCCTACGAGCAGTACTTC
>TRBV28|TRBD2|-|TRBJ2-7
CASSYGTTYEQYF
TGTGCCAGCAGTTACGGGACTACCTACGAGCAGTACTTC
>TRBV5-1|-|-|TRBJ2-2
CASRSTGGLTGELFF
TGCGCCAGCAGATCAACCGGAGGGCTAACCGGGGAGCTGTTTTTT
>TRBV10-2|-|-|TRBJ1-4
CASSESEIVELFF
TGCGCCAGCAGTGAGTCCGAAATCGTAGAACTGTTTTTT
>TRBV18|-|-|TRBJ1-2
CASSPGVNYGYTF
TGTGCCAGCTCACCCGGGGTAAACTATGGCTACACCTTC
>TRBV23-1|-|-|TRBJ2-7
CASRFRTQYEQYF
TGCGCCAGCCGTTTCCGAACCCAGTACGAGCAGTACTTC
>TRBV11-2|-|-|TRBJ2-1
CASTMSGYNEQFF
TGTGCCAGCACTATGAGCGGTTACAATGAGCAGTTCTTC
>TRBV4-2|-|-|TRBJ1-2
CASSQDGSVGEEDGYTF
TGTGCCAGCAGCCAAGATGGGTCGGTGGGGGAGGAGGATGGCTACACCTTC
>TRBV3-1/TRBV3-2|TRBD2|-|TRBJ2-7
CASSQGGGRADEQYF
TGTGCCAGCAGCCAAGGGGGCGGGAGGGCCGACGAGCAGTACTTC
>TRBV3-1/TRBV3-2|-|-|TRBJ2-7
CASSRGVDYEQYF
TGTGCCAGCAGCCGCGGGGTCGACTACGAGCAGTACTTC
>TRBV28|TRBD1|once|TRBJ1-6
CATNRDRVYSPLHF
TGTGCCACAAACCGGGACAGGGTTTATTCACCCCTCCACTTT
>TRBV10-3|-|-|TRBJ2-3
CAISESEVKLYGTDTQYF
TGTGCCATCAGTGAGTCTGAGGTGAAATTGTACGGCACAGATACGCAGTATTTT
>TRBV19|-|-|TRBJ2-5
CASSKRRGETQYF
TGTGCCAGTAGTAAGCGACGTGGAGAGACCCAGTACTTC
>TRBV29-1|TRBD2|-|TRBJ2-3
CSVYRVLAGGLLGGDTQYF
TGCAGCGTTTATCGGGTGCTAGCGGGAGGCCTTCTTGGCGGTGATACGCAGTATTTT
>TRBV6-5|-|-|TRBJ2-5
CASSYSGRAETQYF
TGTGCCAGCAGTTACTCGGGCAGGGCGGAGACCCAGTACTTC
>TRBV2|-|-|TRBJ2-5
CASIRAGMKTQYF
TGTGCCAGCATTAGGGCAGGGATGAAGACCCAGTACTTC
>TRBV6-5|TRBD1|-|TRBJ1-3
CASSHPTGSGNTIYF
TGTGCCAGCAGTCACCCGACAGGGTCTGGAAACACCATATATTTT
>TRBV2|TRBD1|-|TRBJ2-7
CATRPGTGPYEQYF
TGTGCCACCAGACCCGGGACAGGACCCTACGAGCAGTACTTC
>TRBV7-8|TRBD2|-|TRBJ2-1
CASSSWGLALLWEQFF
TGTGCCAGCAGCTCCTGGGGACTAGCGCTCCTCTGGGAGCAGTTCTTC
>TRBV2|TRBD1|-|TRBJ1-4
CASSHRGGTSEKLFF
TGTGCCAGCAGTCACAGGGGTGGGACCTCTGAAAAACTGTTTTTT
>TRBV6-5|TRBD1|-|TRBJ2-7
CASSGTGGSYEQYF
TGTGCCAGCAGCGGGACAGGGGGTTCCTACGAGCAGTACTTC
>TRBV7-9|TRBD1|-|TRBJ1-4
CASSLAGQGREKLFF
TGTGCCAGCAGCTTAGCAGGACAGGGAAGGGAAAAACTGTTTTTT
>TRBV5-4|TRBD1|-|TRBJ2-3
CASSSPGQQYPITDTQYF
TGTGCCAGCAGCTCACCGGGACAGCAGTATCCTATCACAGATACGCAGTATTTT
>TRBV14|-|-|TRBJ1-1
CASSQVAGHTEAFF
TGTGCCAGCAGCCAAGTAGCAGGGCACACTGAAGCTTTCTTT
>TRBV6-2/TRBV6-3|-|-|TRBJ2-7
CASIPNPGRGPYEQYF
TGTGCCAGCATCCCTAATCCCGGGAGGGGGCCCTACGAGCAGTACTTC
>TRBV7-9|TRBD2|-|TRBJ2-1
CASSRPGGEQFF
TGTGCCAGCAGCCGCCCGGGAGGTGAGCAGTTCTTC